This record covers a single T cell receptor beta chain. Its binding antigen is unknown. There are no base qualities to consult, and no much larger clone falls within one base. Inclusion was restricted to participants for whom at least one PBMC sample before ART initiation and at least two post-ART samples were available. Every participant with HIV received treatment in the United States of America. Before DNA extraction, cryopreserved samples containing about 1-11 million PBMC were thawed and washed. At the time of the earliest PBMC sample, participants with HIV were aged between roughly 20 and 55 years. Each participant contributed PBMC samples from 1-4 timepoints before ART initiation and 2-8 timepoints after ART initiation, with a median of 7 samples. Serial HIV viral load, CD4+ T-cell count, ART history and demographic data were obtained for every participant. Genomic DNA was extracted from unsorted PBMC with a Qiagen kit on a QIAcube, with processing performed in batches of 12 samples.

Sequencing of the TRB variable region was done with the immunoSEQ hsTCRB v3.0 assay at survey level resolution. TRB sequencing targeted a depth of about 40,000-55,000 T-cell genomes per sample. TRB libraries were pooled and sequenced on an Illumina MiSeq using a v3 150-cycle kit. Turning to the authors' computational methods: Analysis of repertoires was carried out in R inside a reproducible Nextflow workflow spanning QC, data transformation and analysis. Custom analyses were implemented in LymphoSeq2, an R package for AIRR-Seq data exploration. Four samples yielding fewer than 5000 total TRB sequences were excluded, leaving 188 analyzed HIV repertoires. Among the roughly 190 retained HIV repertoires, 55 to 60 were collected before ART initiation and 120 to 140 after ART initiation. Repertoires were downsampled to 5000 TRB nucleotide sequences, with summary statistics averaged over 100 downsampling iterations. TRB sequences were retained for analysis only if CDR3 regions of at least seven amino acids were present. Two measures captured diversity: a Shannon entropy-derived clonality score and the Gini coefficient. In repertoire networks, the top 5000 CDR3 amino acid sequences were linked whenever an edit distance of one separated two sequences. GLIPH2 predicted antigen specificity groups and MHC restriction for TRB CDR3 amino acid sequences. To flag known associations with CMV, EBV, HIV or tissue antigens, CDR3 amino acid sequences were compared against VDJdb and McPAS-TCR. Pre-ART, post-ART and control groups were compared with Wilcoxon signed-rank tests and Holm-Bonferroni correction. The clones in this table, taken by TCRdb from immuneACCESS, are in-frame only. Not every clone is retained; where verified, under half of the shortfall comes from an unresolved V gene, and the cause of the rest is unknown. That table furnishes V, J and clone size, whereas the DNA furnished D and trimming. Within this sample are 20,000 to 25,000 clones, with 93% of them counted one time only. The ten most abundant clones make up around 9.6% of the sample.

The data derive from a study of long-term antiretroviral therapy in people with HIV (dated by TCRdb to about 2022). Background on the whole study: The earliest samples were collected roughly a decade before the 2015 WHO recommendation for immediate ART, at a time when ART was usually postponed until CD4 counts fell. Among the approximately 30 participants with HIV, around ten were female. No cross-contamination during QIAcube processing was seen in test extractions of a monoclonal T-cell line run alongside about 33 polyclonal samples. A total of some 200 cryopreserved PBMC samples came from approximately 30 adults with confirmed HIV infection and were collected serially over a mean of about six years (range 1-12). A retrospective serial study tested whether ART initiation and durable HIV suppression were associated with changes in peripheral blood TRB repertoire composition and diversity. The paper as a whole reports these results and caveats: Expanded TRB clones identified before ART initiation dominated the repertoire across all time points, though the dominance fluctuated and decreased in many PLHIV after ART. Starting ART was linked to a significant rise in TRB diversity, yet even after long-term ART the diversity remained significantly lower than in transplant donor controls. Inferences about post-ART repertoire changes were limited because no data were available on ART adherence, viral resistance or therapy changes. Compared with controls, HIV repertoires had narrower CDR3 length ranges, and the network structure pointed to an antigen-experienced repertoire that shifted only slightly toward naive after ART. Limited PBMC availability meant only the TCR beta chain was sequenced, without alpha chain pairing. The samples span the years 2004 to 2017, and the ART regimens used may be less effective than current regimens. Because pre-ART samples had limited cell numbers, profiling was done on unsorted PBMC rather than on sorted CD4+ and CD8+ T cells.

The germline V gene supplies CDR1 ENHRY and CDR2 SYGVKD. V is pruned by 10 bases and J by 4 bases, leaving 7 bases of the junction without a gene match. The CDR3 covers 13 residues, taking in both the cysteine and the phenylalanine. The kept DNA is CDR3 alone, 39 bases in frame from the first base. This sample comprised unsorted PBMCs, obtained 7.6 years after starting antiretroviral therapy. The chain uses TRBV10-3 and TRBJ1-5; 7 junctional bases match TRBD1. The TCR originated in a woman aged 40 to 50 with HIV. This receptor carries the CDR3 CATQQGKNQPQHF. The DNA reads as follows: TGTGCCACCCAACAGGGGAAGAATCAGCCCCAGCATTTT.